The TCR beta chain described here comes from a study of CD8 T cells in ankylosing spondylitis. General study results and limits: The study identified a TCR beta motif of roughly eight highly homologous variants that appeared characteristic of ankylosing spondylitis blood. From matched ankylosing spondylitis synovial fluid, disease-linked clones were reportedly recovered at significantly enriched levels. A number of the motif variants had already been described in reactive arthritis synovial fluid and blood.

Making use of molecular barcodes, quantitative 5'-RACE generated TCR beta libraries. One entry per CDR3 protein results from TCRdb running MiXCR on the 5' RACE reads. In the table there are around 130,000 distinct CDR3 sequences, roughly 13% of which are singletons. As concerns this clonotype: What it recognizes is unknown.

The source is a female donor with ankylosing spondylitis or in good health (not recorded which). The sequenced material came from blood, either unsorted or a sorted T cell fraction (not recorded which).

Here the CDR3 DNA reads TGTGCAAGTCGCGCCCGCCGGGACAAACTCAAAATAAGCTACAATGAGCAGTTCTTC. Translation gives CASRARRDKLKISYNEQFF. This chain links TRBV12-2 with TRBJ2-1; the table names TRBD1, a call not compared with the DNA. TRBV12-2 is noted as a pseudogene. The CDR3 has 19 amino acids.